The source of this T cell receptor (beta chain) is a study of T cells in Graves' hyperthyroidism and ophthalmopathy. The study's findings and limits: In blood, most of the thyroid clonotypes expanded above 0.001 were also present. Ophthalmopathy was told apart from stable hyperthyroidism by a 13 V-J model.

Patients with ophthalmopathy all had a Clinical Activity Score of at least 3, a NOSPECS grade of at least 4 and duration under 3 months. The diagnoses drew upon clinical symptoms, serum thyroxine and TRAb, thyroid ultrasound and orbital computed tomography. Germline V lookup: CDR1 SQVTM, CDR2 ANQGSEA. This CDR3 has 17 amino acids. V shed 4 bases and J 2 bases; nucleotides not matched to a gene: 13. The CDR3 regions of TCR beta were amplified from RNA transcripts. A first-round RT-PCR of the TCR CDR3 used the HTBI primer set. TCRdb reanalysed the multiplex PCR reads using MiXCR and keeps one entry per CDR3 protein. The sample gives nearly 600,000 distinct CDR3 sequences, approximately 15% of which show up once; about 7% is in the top ten. This clonotype was detected ten times or more. Its antigen is unidentified.

The chain recombines TRBV29-1 with TRBJ2-3, with 9 bases lining up with TRBD2. The receptor's source is a young woman with Graves' ophthalmopathy. Specimen: blood. The CDR3: CSVAATVTSGYTDTQYF. CDR3 bases: TGCAGCGTTGCAGCGACGGTGACTAGCGGATACACAGATACGCAGTATTTT.